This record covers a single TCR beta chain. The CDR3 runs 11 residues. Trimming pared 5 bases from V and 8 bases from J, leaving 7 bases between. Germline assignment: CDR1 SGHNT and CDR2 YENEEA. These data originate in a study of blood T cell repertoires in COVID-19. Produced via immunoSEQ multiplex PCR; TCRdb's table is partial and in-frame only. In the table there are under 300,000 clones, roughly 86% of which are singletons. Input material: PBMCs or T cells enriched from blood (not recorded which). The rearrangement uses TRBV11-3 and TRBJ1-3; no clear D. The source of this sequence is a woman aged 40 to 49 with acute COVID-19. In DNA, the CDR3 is TGTGCCAGCAGCCTCGGGGACACCATATATTTT. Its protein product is CASSLGDTIYF.